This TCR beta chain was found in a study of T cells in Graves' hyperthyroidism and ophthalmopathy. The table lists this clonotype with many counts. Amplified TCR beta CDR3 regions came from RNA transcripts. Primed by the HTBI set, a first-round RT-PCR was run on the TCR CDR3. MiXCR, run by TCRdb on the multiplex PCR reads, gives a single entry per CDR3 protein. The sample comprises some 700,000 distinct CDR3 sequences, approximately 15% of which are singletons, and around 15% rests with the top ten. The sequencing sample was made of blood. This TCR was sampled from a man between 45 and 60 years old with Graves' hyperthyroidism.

In DNA form, the CDR3 reads TGTGCCAGCACCAAGAGGCAGGTGCTGCGACTAGCGGGTGATTCCCCCTCCTACAATGAGCAGTTCTTC. It yields the protein CASTKRQVLRLAGDSPSYNEQFF. The chain links TRBV12-3 or TRBV12-4 to TRBJ2-1; 10 positions agree with TRBD2. The CDR3 runs 23 residues. V trimming: 7 bases; J trimming: 0 bases; junction bases outside the gene matches: 27.